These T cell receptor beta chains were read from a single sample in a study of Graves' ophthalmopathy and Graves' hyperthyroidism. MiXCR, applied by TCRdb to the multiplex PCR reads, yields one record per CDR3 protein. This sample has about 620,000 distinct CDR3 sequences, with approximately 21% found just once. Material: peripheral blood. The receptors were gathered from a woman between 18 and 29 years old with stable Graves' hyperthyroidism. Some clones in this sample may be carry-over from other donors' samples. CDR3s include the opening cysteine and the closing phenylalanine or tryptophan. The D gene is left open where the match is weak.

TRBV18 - CASFQAGQETQYF
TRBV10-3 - CAISPGLTYEQYF
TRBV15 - CATSRGGRLTGGGGFNTEAFF
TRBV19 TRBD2 CASSVDSSGGRMEQYF
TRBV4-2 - CASAKGELSYNSPLHF
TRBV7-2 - CASSRVATGYTF
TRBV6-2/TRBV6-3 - CASSQGIEAFF
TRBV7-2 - CASSTMLDFDGYTF
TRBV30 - CAWTDQNNQPQHF
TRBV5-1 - CASSLEVAGSETQYF
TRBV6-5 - CASSLPGETGELFF
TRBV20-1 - CSARDLTGPNTGELFF
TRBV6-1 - CATGGPGGGETQYF
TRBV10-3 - CAISESASYEQYF
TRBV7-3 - CASSLMPGTNYGYTF